A single sample is the source of the 24 T cell receptor beta chains below, sequenced in a study of blood T cell repertoires in COVID-19. TCRdb's table, derived via immunoSEQ multiplex PCR, lists solely in-frame clones and lacks some. The sample records about 36,000 clones, roughly 80% being singletons. Sequenced input: peripheral blood. All receptors derive from a man aged 60-69 years with active COVID-19.

CDR3 sequence (DNA): TGTGCCAGCACAGGGGCGGGTGAAAAACTGTTTTTT. Translating it yields CASTGAGEKLFF. The gene calls are TRBV2 and TRBJ1-4; D may be TRBD1 (6 bases). Germline CDR1 is SNHLY and CDR2 is FYNNEI. Trimming left V 7 bases short and J 7 bases short, with 10 bases between. The CDR3 contains 12 residues.

The chain uses TRBV6-6 and TRBJ1-1; TRBD1 matches 10 bases. The trim removed 6 bases at V and 5 bases at J, leaving 6 bases unmatched. The CDR3 has 14 amino acids. CDR1 is MNHNY, CDR2 SVGAGI, per germline (reference sequence). The CDR3 is CASRTGQGGTEAFF. DNA for the CDR3: TGTGCCAGCAGGACCGGACAGGGGGGGACTGAAGCTTTCTTT.

V usage is TRBV9 and J usage is TRBJ1-6; 10 bases fit TRBD1. The V and J ends lost 7 bases and 7 bases, in that order; junction bases with no gene match: 14. Germline CDR1 SGDLS, CDR2 YYNGEE. The CDR3 is 17 amino acids. The CDR3 coding sequence is TGTGCCAGCCATGAAGGGCGGGGACAGGGGAGGAATTCACCCCTCCACTTT. This codes for CASHEGRGQGRNSPLHF.

The chain uses TRBV6-5 and TRBJ2-5, with TRBD2 identical over 7 bases. V was clipped by 0 bases and J by 5 bases; unmatched bases: 3. This CDR3 is built from 14 residues. CDR1 is MNHEY, CDR2 SVGAGI, per germline. This CDR3 is CASSYSGGGETQYF. The DNA of the CDR3 is TGTGCCAGCAGTTACTCGGGGGGAGGGGAGACCCAGTACTTC.

The genes are TRBV11-2 and TRBJ2-7, with D maybe TRBD1 (6 bases). V was shortened by 1 base and J by 4 bases, with 11 bases between the two germline ends. CDR1 and CDR2 (germline): SGHAT, FQNNGV. The CDR3 consists of 14 residues. The CDR3: CASSLVAGEYEQYF. The CDR3 DNA sequence: TGTGCCAGCAGCTTAGTTGCAGGGGAGTACGAGCAGTACTTC.

The chain combines TRBV28 with TRBJ1-3, with D unclear. Trimming cost V 2 bases and J 7 bases, with 6 bases left between them. Germline CDR1 reads MDHEN; CDR2 reads SYDVKM. The CDR3 has 12 amino acids. CDR3 sequence reads: CASSLPSNTIYF. The CDR3 DNA reads TGTGCCAGCAGTTTACCCTCGAACACCATATATTTT.

This clone was found a few times. The rearrangement links TRBV6-5 to TRBJ2-5; TRBD2 aligns across 12 bases. With 2 bases clipped from V and 2 bases from J, the junction kept 3 bases outside the gene matches. The CDR3 totals 16 residues. Germline V lookup: CDR1 MNHEY, CDR2 SVGAGI. CDR3 sequence reads: CASSYGLAGRQETQYF. The CDR3 nucleotides read TGTGCCAGCAGTTACGGACTAGCGGGGAGACAAGAGACCCAGTACTTC.

This chain uses TRBV7-3 with TRBJ1-2; D is unclear. Germline CDR1 SGHTA, CDR2 FQGTGA. Trimming pared 0 bases from V and 4 bases from J, leaving 9 bases between. The CDR3 consists of 14 residues. CDR3 sequence reads: CASSLTVESYGYTF. DNA of the CDR3: TGTGCCAGCAGCTTAACGGTGGAGTCCTATGGCTACACCTTC.

The chain carries TRBV4-3 and TRBJ2-3, with D possibly being TRBD2 (7 bases). Germline V gene data show CDR1 as LGHNA and CDR2 as YSLEER. This CDR3 contains 16 residues. V lost 4 bases and J 4 bases, leaving 18 bases between the germline ends. The DNA for the CDR3 is TGCGCCAGCAGCCTCTTCGGGGGCGGGAGCTCAGATACGCAGTATTTT. This codes for CASSLFGGGSSDTQYF.

This clone showed up just once. V and J are TRBV7-8 and TRBJ1-2; the D gene is possibly TRBD1 (6 bases). The CDR3 is 14 amino acids. V was shortened by 5 bases and J by 2 bases, with 12 bases between the two germline ends. Germline lookup yields CDR1 SGHVS and CDR2 FQNEAQ. CDR3: CASSPRTENYGYTF. DNA of the CDR3: TGTGCCAGCAGCCCCCGGACAGAAAACTATGGCTACACCTTC. The complete variable domain, with remaining parts taken from reference TRBV7-8 and TRBJ1-2, reads GAGVSQSPRYKVAKRGQDVALRCDPISGHVSLFWYQQALGQGPEFLTYFQNEAQLDKSGLPSDRFFAERPEGSVSTLKIQRTQQEDSAVYLCASSPRTENYGYTFGSGTRLTVV.

The chain combines TRBV10-3 with TRBJ1-2; possibly TRBD1 for D (6 bases). Germline V gives CDR1 ENHRY, CDR2 SYGVKD. The germline V and J ends were trimmed by 2 bases and 4 bases, with 11 bases remaining between them. The CDR3 is 14 residues long. The CDR3 bases are TGTGCCATCAGTGAGGCCCAGGGGAGCTATGGCTACACCTTC. This codes for CAISEAQGSYGYTF.

The rearrangement links TRBV2 to TRBJ2-7; the match to TRBD1 covers 8 bases. Looked up from germline, CDR1 is SNHLY and CDR2 is FYNNEI. The CDR3 totals 16 residues. V trimming: 3 bases; J trimming: 4 bases; junction bases outside the gene matches: 11. The CDR3 DNA reads TGTGCCAGCAGTGACCGCGGGCCCACAGGGGGTTACGAGCAGTACTTC. Its translation is CASSDRGPTGGYEQYF.

This clone has just a few counts. The chain links TRBV5-1 to TRBJ2-2; tentative D call: TRBD2 (5 bases). Germline lookup yields CDR1 SGHRS and CDR2 YFSETQ. The CDR3 runs to 15 residues. Between the trimmed V and J ends, which lost 1 base and 3 bases, there was a span of 10 bases. This CDR3 reads CASSLFRRDTGELFF. DNA for the CDR3: TGCGCCAGCAGCTTGTTCAGGCGGGACACCGGGGAGCTGTTTTTT.

This clone came up once. V is TRBV29-1 and J is TRBJ1-2; D call uncertain. This CDR3 is 16 amino acids long. Germline V CDR1 and CDR2: SQVTM, ANQGSEA. V dropped 5 bases and J dropped 7 bases, with 26 bases sitting between them. CDR3 in DNA: TGCAGCGTTCCTTCGCCTACGGGTTCAAAGGAAAGTGGCTACACCTTC. Protein: CSVPSPTGSKESGYTF.

The chain links TRBV7-2 to TRBJ1-2; 9 bases line up with TRBD1. Germline V gene sequence: CDR1 SGHTA, CDR2 FQGNSA. After removal of 3 bases from V and 5 bases from J, the junction contained 4 bases not matched to a gene. The CDR3 spans 14 residues. The CDR3 loop is CASSFDRGKYGYTF. The CDR3 nucleotides read TGTGCCAGCAGCTTTGACAGGGGGAAATATGGCTACACCTTC.

This chain joins TRBV9 and TRBJ1-2; TRBD1 matches at 10 bases. Germline values: CDR1 SGDLS, CDR2 YYNGEE. CDR3 length equals 17 residues. V lost 3 bases and J lost 6; bases outside the gene matches: 14. The CDR3 here is CASSAPPPRDRGDGYTF. The DNA for the CDR3 is TGTGCCAGCAGCGCGCCCCCACCTAGGGACAGGGGAGATGGCTACACCTTC.

This clone was seen just once. The rearrangement links TRBV11-2 to TRBJ1-5, with TRBD1 identical over 8 bases. CDR3 size: 15 residues. V lost 0 bases to trimming and J lost 11 bases; unmatched junction nucleotides: 9. CDR1 is SGHAT, CDR2 FQNNGV, per germline. The chain's CDR3 is CASSLDPGQVTTQHF. The CDR3 DNA is TGTGCCAGCAGCTTAGATCCGGGACAGGTCACGACCCAGCATTTT.

The rearrangement uses TRBV4-3 and TRBJ2-7; 8 nucleotides match TRBD1. Germline values: CDR1 LGHNA, CDR2 YSLEER. The CDR3 consists of 15 residues. After removal of 0 bases from V and 3 bases from J, the junction contained 4 bases not matched to a gene. CDR3 in amino acids: CASSQEDRGNYEQYF. The CDR3 DNA follows: TGCGCCAGCAGCCAAGAAGACAGGGGTAACTACGAGCAGTACTTC.

V is TRBV2 and J is TRBJ2-2, with no clear D. V was shortened by 5 bases and J by 1 base, with 11 bases between the two germline ends. The CDR3 has 15 amino acids. Per germline, CDR1 SNHLY and CDR2 FYNNEI. The CDR3 protein is CASSPPTGNTGELFF. In DNA form, the CDR3 reads TGTGCCAGCAGTCCCCCGACTGGGAACACCGGGGAGCTGTTTTTT.

The chain employs TRBV5-6 and TRBJ2-3; weak D call: TRBD2 (7 bases). The CDR3 length is 15 residues. Germline V gene sequence: CDR1 SGHDT, CDR2 YYEEEE. V was shortened by 3 bases and J by 6 bases, with 17 bases between the two germline ends. Here the CDR3 DNA reads TGTGCCAGCAGCTCGTACACGGGGGGCAGGGATACGCAGTATTTT. Translated: CASSSYTGGRDTQYF. Drawing the rest from reference TRBV5-6 and TRBJ2-3, the complete variable domain is DAGVTQSPTHLIKTRGQQVTLRCSPKSGHDTVSWYQQALGQGPQFIFQYYEEEERQRGNFPDRFSGHQFPNYSSELNVNALLLGDSALYLCASSSYTGGRDTQYFGPGTRLTVL.

This chain uses TRBV14 with TRBJ2-1; TRBD2 agrees at 7 bases. V shed 4 bases, J shed 4 bases, and the junction held 10 bases outside the gene matches. This CDR3 contains 16 residues. Germline CDR1 SGHDN, CDR2 FVKESK. CDR3 sequence (DNA): TGTGCCAGCAGCCCCGGGGTCGCGGGAGTATACAATGAGCAGTTCTTC. Its protein product is CASSPGVAGVYNEQFF.

The CDR3 is CASSPPDSGGYEQYF. The CDR3 coding sequence is TGTGCCAGCAGCCCCCCAGACTCTGGCGGTTACGAGCAGTACTTC. The genes are TRBV28 and TRBJ2-7; D remains ambiguous. V was shortened by 6 bases and J by 4 bases, with 19 bases between the two germline ends. The CDR3 has 15 amino acids. From germline, CDR1 is MDHEN and CDR2 SYDVKM.

The chain joins TRBV5-1 to TRBJ2-1; TRBD2 agrees at 8 bases. V gave up 3 bases and J gave up 6 bases; unmatched junction bases: 8. The CDR3 has 15 residues. Looked up from germline, CDR1 is SGHRS and CDR2 is YFSETQ. CDR3 residues: CASSSARTSGNEQFF. The CDR3 DNA reads as TGCGCCAGCAGCTCTGCACGAACTAGCGGCAATGAGCAGTTCTTC.

CDR3 amino acids: CASSLWAGGGADTQYF. CDR3 DNA: TGTGCCAGCAGCTTATGGGCGGGAGGAGGGGCAGATACGCAGTATTTT. V gene TRBV7-2 combines with J gene TRBJ2-3; 8 nucleotides agree with TRBD2. J was trimmed by 4 bases and V by 2 bases; bases with no gene match: 8. Germline CDR1 and CDR2: SGHTA and FQGNSA. The CDR3 is 16 amino acids.